This passage covers 3 T cell receptor beta chains from one sample sequenced in a study of blood T cell repertoires in COVID-19. Some clones are missing from TCRdb's copy, which holds only in-frame ones; the method was immunoSEQ multiplex PCR. In the table there are a few hundred thousand clones, approximately 86% of which are singletons. Sequences were obtained from PBMCs or T cells enriched from blood (not recorded which). The receptor set was obtained from a woman aged 40 to 50 with acute COVID-19.

The rearrangement uses TRBV10-3 and TRBJ2-3; 8 bases match TRBD2. CDR1 ENHRY and CDR2 SYGVKD come from the germline V gene. V shed 0 bases, J shed 1 base, and the junction held 0 bases outside the gene matches. This CDR3 is 15 amino acids long. The CDR3: CAISESTSGTDTQYF. For the CDR3, the DNA is TGTGCCATCAGTGAGTCGACTAGCGGCACAGATACGCAGTATTTT.

The chain is built from TRBV7-8 and TRBJ2-7, with 8 positions matching TRBD2. Germline-derived CDR1 and CDR2 are SGHVS and FQNEAQ. V lost 4 bases to trimming and J lost 3 bases; unmatched junction nucleotides: 5. The CDR3 is 14 residues long. CDR3 DNA sequence: TGTGCCAGCAGCTCACGGGGGGGCGGCTACGAGCAGTACTTC. It codes for CASSSRGGGYEQYF.

The J gene is TRBJ2-1, the V gene TRBV7-2; D is unresolved. V lost 1 base to trimming and J lost 4 bases, with 5 bases between them. Germline values: CDR1 SGHTA, CDR2 FQGNSA. The CDR3 is 13 residues long. For the CDR3, the DNA is TGTGCCAGCAGCTTAGGGAGATACAATGAGCAGTTCTTC. Its translation: CASSLGRYNEQFF.